This is a list of T cell receptor beta chains from one sample in a study of blood T cell repertoires in COVID-19. Sequencing used immunoSEQ multiplex PCR; TCRdb keeps in-frame clones, though not all of them. The sample gives about 220,000 clones, more than 80% of which show up once; over 3% is in the top ten. The material sequenced was PBMCs or T cells enriched from blood (not recorded which). These receptors came from a woman aged 40 to 50 with acute COVID-19. CDR3s leave out the opening cysteine and the closing phenylalanine or tryptophan. Not every row has a clone size; where given, it reads once, few, many or a size class.

v_gene	abundance	j_gene	CDR3aa
TRBV7-9	NA	TRBJ1-6	ASSLPGPNNSPLH
TRBV6-2/TRBV6-3	NA	TRBJ1-5	ASSYSRDGGPQH
TRBV30	NA	TRBJ1-1	AWSQPQGLGNTEAF
TRBV6-2/TRBV6-3	NA	TRBJ1-5	ASSYNAGNPSYSNQPQH
TRBV24-1	NA	TRBJ1-2	ATSDFSTDYGYT
TRBV10-3	NA	TRBJ1-2	AISGGRGDGYT
TRBV11-3	once	TRBJ2-5	ASSSHDSPRETQY
TRBV18	NA	TRBJ1-5	ASSRTGGNNQPQH
TRBV9	NA	TRBJ2-2	ASSTGEVELF
TRBV15	NA	TRBJ2-5	ATSRVGASGQETQY
TRBV6-5	once	TRBJ1-1	ASSSGQGRDTEAF
TRBV5-1	NA	TRBJ1-1	ASSWGTGERNTEAF
TRBV6-2/TRBV6-3	NA	TRBJ2-7	ASSYGAGDSYEQY
TRBV2	NA	TRBJ2-3	ASSEVSPGDTQY
TRBV7-3	NA	TRBJ1-1	ASSQGGTEAF
TRBV19	NA	TRBJ2-3	ASSISLTDTQY
TRBV5-4	NA	TRBJ1-2	ASTWTGEYGYT
TRBV6-2/TRBV6-3	NA	TRBJ1-2	ASSTSPGQGNYGYT
TRBV5-1	NA	TRBJ1-2	ASSLGGYGLTNYGYT
TRBV9	NA	TRBJ2-2	ASSVDGGSGELF
TRBV2	NA	TRBJ1-5	ASSDLRGNQPQH
TRBV4-2	NA	TRBJ1-1	ASSQLKQGMDTEAF
TRBV5-1	NA	TRBJ1-2	ASSLDGTANYGYT
TRBV2	NA	TRBJ2-5	ASSEGRTSGGETQY
TRBV6-6	once	TRBJ1-1	ASSYFTGMNTEAF
TRBV4-1	NA	TRBJ1-2	ASSQVTGSGYT
TRBV5-1	NA	TRBJ1-1	ASSLEGAGNTEAF
TRBV7-6	NA	TRBJ1-2	ASSLEAGGDYGYT
TRBV4-2	NA	TRBJ1-1	ASSPQTGVGNTEAF
TRBV7-2	NA	TRBJ2-1	ASSLGLAGLRSYNEQF
TRBV5-6	NA	TRBJ2-5	ASSLFAAEQETQY
TRBV30	NA	TRBJ2-2	AWGSDTGELF
TRBV27	NA	TRBJ1-2	ASTPTGTANGYT
TRBV2	NA	TRBJ1-2	ASREGLSDYT
TRBV11-2	NA	TRBJ2-7	ASSRRKPGTVSSYEQY
TRBV7-7	NA	TRBJ2-5	ASSLGSGQETQY
TRBV30	few	TRBJ1-3	AWRYRGGGNTIY
TRBV7-9	NA	TRBJ2-3	ASSQPLRRSGMMDTQY
TRBV9	NA	TRBJ2-2	ASSPRGGTGSSTGELF
TRBV10-3	once	TRBJ2-4	AISDASGGPADIQY
TRBV7-6	NA	TRBJ1-6	ASSPGQYNSPLH
TRBV19	NA	TRBJ1-1	ASSPQNTEAF
TRBV9	NA	TRBJ1-1	ASSLGGLVDTEAF
TRBV19	few	TRBJ1-2	ASSISRGYGYT
TRBV15	NA	TRBJ2-3	ATSRDTGGGASGTQY
TRBV2	once	TRBJ1-2	ASSPTQGANYGYT
TRBV18	NA	TRBJ2-1	ASSPPSGKQF